This TCR beta chain was observed in a study of blood T cell repertoires in COVID-19. Study as a whole: COVID-19 samples from acute and convalescent phases originated in the United States, Italy and Spain. T cells, B-cell-depleted T cells, or PBMCs provided the cDNA or gDNA that served as material.

This CDR3 region has 14 residues. From germline, CDR1 is MNHEY and CDR2 SVGAGI. The V end was cut by 6 bases, the J end by 3 bases, with 14 bases between. Per the study methods: The authors estimated nucleated cell counts from reference gene primer amplification. Sequencing used immunoSEQ multiplex PCR; TCRdb keeps in-frame clones, though not all of them. V, J and clone size are taken as reported in that table, and D and trimming were inferred from the DNA itself. This sample has 50,000 or so clones, with about 84% found just once. The origin of this receptor is a man aged 40-50 years with active COVID-19. The chain is built from TRBV6-5 and TRBJ1-1; D may be TRBD1 (6 bases). The sequencing input was peripheral blood. The CDR3 bases are TGTGCCAGCAGATCCGGGACAAGAGACACTGAAGCTTTCTTT. It is translated as CASRSGTRDTEAFF.